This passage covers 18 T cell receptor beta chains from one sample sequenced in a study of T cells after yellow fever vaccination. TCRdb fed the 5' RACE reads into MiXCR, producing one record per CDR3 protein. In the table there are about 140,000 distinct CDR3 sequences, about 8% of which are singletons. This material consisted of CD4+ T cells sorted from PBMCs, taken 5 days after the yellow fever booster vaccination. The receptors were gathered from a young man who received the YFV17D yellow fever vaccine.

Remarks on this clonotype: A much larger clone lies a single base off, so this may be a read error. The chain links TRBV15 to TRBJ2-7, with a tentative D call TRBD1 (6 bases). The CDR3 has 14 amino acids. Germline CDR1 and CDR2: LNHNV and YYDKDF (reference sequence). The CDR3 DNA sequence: TGTGCCACCAGCACCCCGACAGGCTCCTACGAGCAGAACTTC. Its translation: CATSTPTGSYEQNF.

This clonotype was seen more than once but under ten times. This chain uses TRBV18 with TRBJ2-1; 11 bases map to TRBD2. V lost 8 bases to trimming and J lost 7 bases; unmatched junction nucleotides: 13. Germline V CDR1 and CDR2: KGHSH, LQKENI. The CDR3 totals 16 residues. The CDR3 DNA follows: TGTGCCAGCCCCCCCCCTCTGACTAGCGGGATGAATGAGCAGTTCTTC. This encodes CASPPPLTSGMNEQFF.

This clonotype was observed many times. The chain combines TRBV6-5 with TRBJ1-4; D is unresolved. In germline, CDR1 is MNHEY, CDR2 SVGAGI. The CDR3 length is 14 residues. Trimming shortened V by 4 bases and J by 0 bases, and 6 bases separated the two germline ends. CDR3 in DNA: TGTGCCAGCAGTTCGAGAACAACTAATGAAAAACTGTTTTTT. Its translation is CASSSRTTNEKLFF.

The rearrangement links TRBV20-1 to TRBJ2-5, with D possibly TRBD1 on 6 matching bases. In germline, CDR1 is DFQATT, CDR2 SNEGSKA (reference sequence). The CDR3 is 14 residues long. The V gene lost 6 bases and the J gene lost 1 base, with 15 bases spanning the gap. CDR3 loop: CSAFWGLGQETQYF. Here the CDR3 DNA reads TGCAGTGCGTTCTGGGGGCTAGGCCAAGAGACCCAGTACTTC.

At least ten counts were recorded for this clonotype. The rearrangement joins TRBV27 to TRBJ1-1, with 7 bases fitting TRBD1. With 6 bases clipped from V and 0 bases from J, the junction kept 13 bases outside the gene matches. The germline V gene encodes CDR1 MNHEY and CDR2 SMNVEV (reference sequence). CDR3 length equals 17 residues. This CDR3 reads CASSGRGTAGMNTEAFF. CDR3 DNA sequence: TGTGCCAGCAGCGGAAGAGGGACAGCTGGGATGAACACTGAAGCTTTCTTT.

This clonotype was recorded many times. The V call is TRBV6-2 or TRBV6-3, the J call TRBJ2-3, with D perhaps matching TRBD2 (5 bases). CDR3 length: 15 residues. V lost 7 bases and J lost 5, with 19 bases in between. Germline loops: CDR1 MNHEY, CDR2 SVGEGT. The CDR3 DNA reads TGTGCCAGCAACAAGAGGGCCACCTGGGGAGATACGCAGTATTTT. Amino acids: CASNKRATWGDTQYF.

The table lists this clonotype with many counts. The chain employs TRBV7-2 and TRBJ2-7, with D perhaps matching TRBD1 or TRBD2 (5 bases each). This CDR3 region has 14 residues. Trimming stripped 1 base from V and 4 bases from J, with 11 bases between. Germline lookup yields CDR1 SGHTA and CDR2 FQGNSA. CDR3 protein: CASSLEAGTYEQYF. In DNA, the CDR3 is TGTGCCAGCAGCTTAGAGGCAGGGACGTACGAGCAGTACTTC.

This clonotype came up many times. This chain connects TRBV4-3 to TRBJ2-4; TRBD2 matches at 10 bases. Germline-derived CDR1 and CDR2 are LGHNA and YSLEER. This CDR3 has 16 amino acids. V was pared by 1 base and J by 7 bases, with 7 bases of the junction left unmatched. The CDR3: CASSQGASGRGNIQYF. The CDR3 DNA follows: TGCGCCAGCAGCCAAGGAGCTAGCGGGAGAGGGAACATTCAGTACTTC.

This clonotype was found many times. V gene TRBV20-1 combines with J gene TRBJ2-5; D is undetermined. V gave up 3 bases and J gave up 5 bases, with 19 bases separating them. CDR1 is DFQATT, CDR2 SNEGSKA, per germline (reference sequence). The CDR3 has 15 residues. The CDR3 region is CSARSSSRHRETQYF. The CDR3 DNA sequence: TGCAGTGCTAGGAGTTCATCTAGACACCGGGAGACCCAGTACTTC.

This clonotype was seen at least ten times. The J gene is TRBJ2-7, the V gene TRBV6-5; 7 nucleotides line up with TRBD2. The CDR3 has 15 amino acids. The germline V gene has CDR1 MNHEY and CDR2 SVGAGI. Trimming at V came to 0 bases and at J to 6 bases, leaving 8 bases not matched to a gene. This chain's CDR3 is CASSYSGGRNLEQYF. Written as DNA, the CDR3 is TGTGCCAGCAGTTACTCAGGCGGGAGAAACCTCGAGCAGTACTTC.

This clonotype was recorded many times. The CDR3 nucleotides read TGCAGCGTTGTCGGCAGGGATGAAATTCGGTACTTC. It codes for CSVVGRDEIRYF. The J gene is TRBJ2-7, the V gene TRBV29-1, with D perhaps matching TRBD1 (5 bases). This CDR3 contains 12 residues. Looked up from germline, CDR1 is SQVTM and CDR2 is ANQGSEA. Trimming took off 4 bases at V and 12 bases at J, with 19 bases between the two ends.

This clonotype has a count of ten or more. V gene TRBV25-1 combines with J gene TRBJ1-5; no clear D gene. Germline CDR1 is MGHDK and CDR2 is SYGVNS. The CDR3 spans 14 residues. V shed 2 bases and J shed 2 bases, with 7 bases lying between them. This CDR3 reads CASSEHSGNQPQHF. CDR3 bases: TGTGCCAGCAGTGAACACTCCGGCAATCAGCCCCAGCATTTT.

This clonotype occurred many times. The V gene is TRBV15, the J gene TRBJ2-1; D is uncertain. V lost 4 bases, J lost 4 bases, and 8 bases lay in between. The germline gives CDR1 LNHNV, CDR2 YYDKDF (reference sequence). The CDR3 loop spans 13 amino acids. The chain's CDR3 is CATSISQYNEQFF. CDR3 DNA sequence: TGTGCCACCAGCATTAGTCAGTACAATGAGCAGTTCTTC.

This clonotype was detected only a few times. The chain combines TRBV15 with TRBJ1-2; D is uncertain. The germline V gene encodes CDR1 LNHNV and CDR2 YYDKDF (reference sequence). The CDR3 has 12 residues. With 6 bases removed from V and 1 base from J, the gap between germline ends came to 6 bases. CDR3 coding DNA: TGTGCCACCAGTAAAGATAACTATGGCTACACCTTC. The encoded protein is CATSKDNYGYTF.

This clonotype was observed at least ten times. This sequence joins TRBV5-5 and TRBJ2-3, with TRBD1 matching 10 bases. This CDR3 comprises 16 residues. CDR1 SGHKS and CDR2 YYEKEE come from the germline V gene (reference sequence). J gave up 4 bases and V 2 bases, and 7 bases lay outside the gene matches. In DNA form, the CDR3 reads TGTGCCAGCAGCTTACCCGGGACAGGGGCGTCAGATACGCAGTATTTT. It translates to CASSLPGTGASDTQYF.

CDR3 DNA sequence: TGTGCCAGCAGTTCGACGGGAGCGGTCTCCTACGAGCAGTACTTC. Its translation is CASSSTGAVSYEQYF. V and J are TRBV6-5 and TRBJ2-7, with a weak D call TRBD2 (6 bases). CDR1 is MNHEY, CDR2 SVGAGI, per germline. The CDR3 runs to 15 residues. The germline V and J ends were trimmed by 4 bases and 0 bases, with 13 bases remaining between them.

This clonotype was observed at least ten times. CDR3 sequence (DNA): TGCGCCAGCAGCTTGGCCCTCCGGACTTGGGACACTGAAGCTTTCTTT. It specifies CASSLALRTWDTEAFF. The V and J genes are TRBV5-1 and TRBJ1-1; D gene ambiguous. Trimming removed 0 bases at V and 3 bases at J, with 15 bases between. This CDR3 has 16 residues. Per the germline V gene, CDR1 is SGHRS and CDR2 is YFSETQ. Supplemented by reference TRBV5-1 and TRBJ1-1, the full variable domain reads KAGVTQTPRYLIKTRGQQVTLSCSPISGHRSVSWYQQTPGQGLQFLFEYFSETQRNKGNFPGRFSGRQFSNSRSEMNVSTLELGDSALYLCASSLALRTWDTEAFFGQGTRLTVV.

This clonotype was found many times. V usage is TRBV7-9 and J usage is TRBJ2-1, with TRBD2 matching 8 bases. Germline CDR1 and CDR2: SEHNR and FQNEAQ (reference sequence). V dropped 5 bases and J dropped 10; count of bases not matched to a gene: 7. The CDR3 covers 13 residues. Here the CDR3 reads CASSPPGGGEQFF. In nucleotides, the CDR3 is TGTGCCAGCAGCCCACCGGGGGGGGGAGAGCAGTTCTTC.